This passage covers 29 T cell receptor beta chains from one sample sequenced in a study of T cell responses to AZD1222 COVID-19 vaccine. TCRdb's table, derived via immunoSEQ multiplex PCR, lists solely in-frame clones and lacks some. The data show 150,000 or so clones, with just over 90% seen just once and 2.6% held by the top ten. Specimen: peripheral blood, collected on day 0 of AZD1222 vaccination. These receptors all come from an adult in good health.

This chain connects TRBV5-4 to TRBJ1-1; D is ambiguous. Trimming removed 2 bases from V and 1 base from J, with 9 bases in between. Germline V CDR1 and CDR2: SGHNT, YYREEE (reference sequence). The CDR3 covers 14 residues. The CDR3 coding sequence is TGTGCCAGCAGCTTATGGGAGGGGAACACTGAAGCTTTCTTT. Its translation is CASSLWEGNTEAFF.

The chain is built from TRBV7-9 and TRBJ1-2; no clear D. CDR1 is SEHNR, CDR2 FQNEAQ, per germline (reference sequence). Trimming shortened V by 5 bases and J by 4 bases, and 11 bases separated the two germline ends. This CDR3 region has 13 residues. The CDR3 is CASSPQRGYGYTF. The CDR3 region has the DNA TGTGCCAGCAGCCCCCAGCGGGGCTATGGCTACACCTTC.

To note about this clone: Different DNA sequences within this sample yield the same CDR3. The chain uses TRBV30 and TRBJ1-1, with 7 bases lining up with TRBD1. The CDR3 sequence is 14 residues long. Germline CDR1 reads GTSNPN; CDR2 reads SVGIG (reference sequence). With 0 bases clipped from V and 4 bases from J, the junction kept 5 bases outside the gene matches. CDR3 DNA sequence: TGTGCCTGGAGTGTTGGGACAGCGGGCACTGAAGCTTTCTTT. It yields the protein CAWSVGTAGTEAFF.

V and J are TRBV6-6 and TRBJ1-5, with TRBD1 matching 10 bases. The CDR3 loop spans 14 amino acids. In germline, CDR1 is MNHNY, CDR2 SVGAGI (reference sequence). V lost 7 bases and J lost 2; bases outside the gene matches: 2. CDR3 in DNA: TGTGCCAGCAAGGGGACAGGGGGCAATCAGCCCCAGCATTTT. It encodes CASKGTGGNQPQHF.

V usage is TRBV28 and J usage is TRBJ2-1; 11 nucleotides agree with TRBD2. Germline V gene lookup returns CDR1 MDHEN and CDR2 SYDVKM. With V trimmed by 4 bases and J by 7 bases, 6 bases remained unmatched. The CDR3 runs to 15 residues. The DNA for the CDR3 is TGTGCCAGCAGTTCGACTAGCGGGACGTGGAATGAGCAGTTCTTC. Protein: CASSSTSGTWNEQFF.

This chain links TRBV15 with TRBJ2-3; D remains ambiguous. CDR1 and CDR2 from the germline V gene are LNHNV and YYDKDF (reference sequence). With 0 bases removed from V and 5 bases from J, the gap between germline ends came to 6 bases. This CDR3 is built from 13 residues. The chain's CDR3 is CATSREPQDTQYF. The CDR3 bases are TGTGCCACCAGCAGAGAGCCTCAAGATACGCAGTATTTT.

V gene TRBV5-6 combines with J gene TRBJ2-7; D ambiguous. CDR1 is SGHDT, CDR2 YYEEEE, per germline. Trimming shortened V by 6 bases and J by 3 bases, and 16 bases separated the two germline ends. The CDR3 contains 14 residues. CDR3 in DNA: TGTGCCAGCACCAGAGGTCGCACTAACTACGAGCAGTACTTC. Its translation is CASTRGRTNYEQYF.

The genes are TRBV6-1 and TRBJ2-5; TRBD2 matches at 11 bases. V gave up 2 bases and J gave up 2 bases; unmatched junction bases: 4. The CDR3 sequence is 16 residues long. Germline V gene sequence: CDR1 MNHNS, CDR2 SASEGT. The CDR3 spells CASSEWLAGGQETQYF. DNA of the CDR3: TGTGCCAGCAGTGAATGGCTAGCGGGAGGTCAAGAGACCCAGTACTTC.

This rearrangement joins TRBV11-2 to TRBJ1-5, with TRBD1 matching 8 bases. V shed 1 base, J shed 1 base, and the junction held 0 bases outside the gene matches. There are 15 residues in the CDR3. Germline V gene lookup returns CDR1 SGHAT and CDR2 FQNNGV. CDR3 region: CASSLGDRSNQPQHF. The CDR3 nucleotides are TGTGCCAGCAGCTTAGGGGACAGGAGCAATCAGCCCCAGCATTTT.

This chain connects TRBV6-1 to TRBJ1-4; 7 bases align to TRBD1. Trimming cost V 3 bases and J 8 bases; bases outside gene matches: 6. The CDR3 runs 14 residues. CDR1 and CDR2 from the germline V gene are MNHNS and SASEGT. The CDR3 DNA reads TGTGCCAGCAGTGAGTTACAGGGGAAGGAAAAACTGTTTTTT. It specifies CASSELQGKEKLFF.

CDR3 amino acids: CASSLPGLAGDTDTQYF. The CDR3, as DNA: TGTGCCAGCAGCCTCCCGGGACTAGCGGGGGACACAGATACGCAGTATTTT. The rearrangement links TRBV28 to TRBJ2-3; 14 nucleotides agree with TRBD2. This CDR3 has 17 residues. The J segment lost 2 bases and the V segment lost 6 bases, leaving 7 bases of the junction unmatched. Per germline, CDR1 MDHEN and CDR2 SYDVKM.

The gene calls are TRBV6-5 and TRBJ1-2; D is perhaps TRBD1 (5 bases). The V and J ends lost 7 bases and 1 base respectively, with 7 bases between them. The CDR3 totals 12 residues. Looked up from germline, CDR1 is MNHEY and CDR2 is SVGAGI. The CDR3 sequence: CASTGGNYGYTF. DNA for the CDR3: TGTGCCAGCACGGGGGGTAACTATGGCTACACCTTC.

This sequence joins TRBV19 and TRBJ1-2, with 8 bases that match TRBD1. CDR1 and CDR2 (germline): LNHDA, SQIVND (reference sequence). The length of the CDR3 is 13 residues. The ends lost 4 bases at V and 6 bases at J; junction bases unmatched: 4. The CDR3 DNA reads TGTGCCAGTAGTAAGGACAGGGACCATGGCTACACCTTC. It codes for CASSKDRDHGYTF.

The V and J genes are TRBV3-1 (or the pseudogene TRBV3-2) and TRBJ2-7, with 9 bases aligning to TRBD2. Germline trimming cut 5 bases from V and 5 bases from J; bases unmatched to any gene: 16. CDR3 length equals 17 residues. From germline, CDR1 is LGHDT and CDR2 YNNKEL (reference sequence). The CDR3 DNA follows: TGTGCCAGCAGCTCCCACGGCGTTGGGACTAGCACCGACGAGCAGTACTTC. Amino acid sequence: CASSSHGVGTSTDEQYF.

J is TRBJ1-1 and V is TRBV15; tentatively, D is TRBD1 (5 bases). The CDR3 length is 12 residues. Germline V lookup: CDR1 LNHNV, CDR2 YYDKDF (reference sequence). With 3 bases removed from V and 6 bases from J, the gap between germline ends came to 8 bases. CDR3 loop: CATSRGDPEAFF. Here the CDR3 DNA reads TGTGCCACCAGCAGGGGGGACCCTGAAGCTTTCTTT.

This sequence joins TRBV6-5 and TRBJ2-7; 7 bases match TRBD1. CDR1 and CDR2 from the germline V gene are MNHEY and SVGAGI. CDR3 length: 14 amino acids. V lost 2 bases and J lost 6; bases outside the gene matches: 7. The DNA of the CDR3 is TGTGCCAGCAGTTACGAGACAGGGTACGGCGAGCAGTACTTC. Translated, it gives CASSYETGYGEQYF.

The chain links TRBV11-2 to TRBJ2-7, with 8 bases aligning to TRBD1. Germline V gives CDR1 SGHAT, CDR2 FQNNGV. The CDR3 is 14 residues long. Trimming removed 6 bases from V and 1 base from J; junction bases left unmatched: 5. The CDR3 DNA reads as TGTGCCAGCAGTCTAACAGGGGGATCCTACGAGCAGTACTTC. Translated, it gives CASSLTGGSYEQYF.

The chain has TRBV19 and TRBJ1-5; TRBD1 matches 9 bases. Germline CDR1 reads LNHDA; CDR2 reads SQIVND (reference sequence). Unmatched junction bases numbered 7, after V lost 6 bases and J lost 7 bases. This CDR3 is built from 14 residues. In nucleotides, the CDR3 is TGTGCCAGTAGCGGAACAGGGGGCCTCCAGCCCCAGCATTTT. Its protein product is CASSGTGGLQPQHF.

The J gene is TRBJ1-5, the V gene TRBV6-5; D not certain. V lost 6 bases, J lost 0 bases, and 9 bases lay in between. Germline loops: CDR1 MNHEY, CDR2 SVGAGI. This CDR3 is 14 amino acids long. As DNA, the CDR3 is TGTGCCAGCAGGGGAAGCTATAGCAATCAGCCCCAGCATTTT. Amino acid sequence: CASRGSYSNQPQHF.

The chain uses TRBV21-1 and TRBJ2-7; the table names TRBD1, a call not compared with the DNA. TRBV21-1 is a pseudogene locus. The CDR3 is 15 amino acids. The CDR3 region is CASSTETESSYEQYF. DNA for the CDR3: TGTGCCAGCAGCACCGAGACAGAGTCCTCCTACGAGCAGTACTTC.

CDR3 sequence: CASSLFHRRGSYNSPLHF. CDR3 DNA: TGTGCCAGCAGTTTATTCCATCGGCGCGGTAGTTATAATTCACCCCTCCACTTT. The V gene is TRBV27, the J gene TRBJ1-6; D is ambiguous. Germline V gene lookup returns CDR1 MNHEY and CDR2 SMNVEV (reference sequence). This CDR3 is 18 amino acids long. Trimming shortened V by 1 base and J by 4 bases, and 17 bases separated the two germline ends.

CDR3 residues: CASSPLWDINTEAFF. CDR3 nucleotides: TGTGCCAGCAGTCCCCTTTGGGACATTAACACTGAAGCTTTCTTT. V usage is TRBV6-2 or TRBV6-3 and J usage is TRBJ1-1; maybe TRBD1 (6 bases). Germline values: CDR1 MNHEY, CDR2 SVGEGT. Trimming shortened V by 5 bases and J by 2 bases, and 15 bases separated the two germline ends. The CDR3 totals 15 residues.

This sequence joins TRBV5-8 and TRBJ1-5; the D gene is possibly TRBD1 (6 bases). The germline gives CDR1 SGHTS, CDR2 YDEGEE. V lost 2 bases, J lost 6 bases, and 15 bases lay in between. The CDR3 has 15 amino acids. CDR3 in DNA: TGTGCCAGCAGCTTACTAACAGGGTCAGGTCAGCCCCAGCATTTT. Translated, it gives CASSLLTGSGQPQHF.

This chain uses TRBV7-2 with TRBJ2-1; TRBD1 matches 8 bases. Trimming cost V 5 bases and J 7 bases; bases outside gene matches: 7. This CDR3 has 14 residues. CDR1 and CDR2 from the germline V gene are SGHTA and FQGNSA. CDR3 DNA: TGTGCCAGCAGCCCGGACAGGGCGAGGAATGAGCAGTTCTTC. Translating it yields CASSPDRARNEQFF.

J is TRBJ1-2 and V is TRBV6-5; a possible D gene is TRBD1 (5 bases). CDR1 and CDR2 from the germline V gene are MNHEY and SVGAGI. The CDR3 totals 14 residues. The V end lost 0 bases, the J end lost 4 bases, and 9 bases lay between the germline ends. Here the CDR3 DNA reads TGTGCCAGCAGTTACTCGAGCAGGGTCTATGGCTACACCTTC. This encodes CASSYSSRVYGYTF.

The chain has TRBV18 and TRBJ2-2; D is possibly TRBD2 (5 bases). V lost 0 bases to trimming and J lost 6 bases, with 8 bases between them. Germline V gene sequence: CDR1 KGHSH, CDR2 LQKENI. This CDR3 spans 14 amino acids. Here the CDR3 reads CASSPPPGAGELFF. In DNA form, the CDR3 reads TGTGCCAGCTCACCACCCCCCGGGGCCGGGGAGCTGTTTTTT.

The chain has TRBV11-2 and TRBJ2-7, with 11 bases that match TRBD2. The V gene end was trimmed by 5 bases and the J gene end by 4 bases; junction bases not matched to a gene: 4. CDR1 and CDR2 (germline): SGHAT, FQNNGV. The CDR3 is 14 residues long. In nucleotides, the CDR3 is TGTGCCAGCAGCCCTAGCGGGAGGCTATACGAGCAGTACTTC. Amino acid sequence: CASSPSGRLYEQYF.

V usage is TRBV18 and J usage is TRBJ2-6; no definite D call. Germline V gene lookup returns CDR1 KGHSH and CDR2 LQKENI. Trimming pared 5 bases from V and 0 bases from J, leaving 11 bases between. This CDR3 spans 16 amino acids. The CDR3 nucleotides read TGTGCCAGCTCATCTCCGTCCCTCTCTGGGGCCAACGTCCTGACTTTC. It translates to CASSSPSLSGANVLTF.

This clone was counted once. The rearrangement uses TRBV28 and TRBJ1-5, with TRBD1 identical over 10 bases. Germline CDR1 MDHEN, CDR2 SYDVKM. The junction had 13 bases not matched to a gene; V was cut back by 2 bases and J by 0 bases. The CDR3 length is 20 residues. CDR3 protein: CASSLLPGTGAGYSNQPQHF. The CDR3 DNA sequence: TGTGCCAGCAGTTTACTTCCGGGGACAGGGGCCGGTTATAGCAATCAGCCCCAGCATTTT. The full variable domain, rest sourced from reference TRBV28 and TRBJ1-5, is DVKVTQSSRYLVKRTGEKVFLECVQDMDHENMFWYRQDPGLGLRLIYFSYDVKMKEKGDIPEGYSVSREKKERFSLILESASTNQTSMYLCASSLLPGTGAGYSNQPQHFGDGTRLSIL.